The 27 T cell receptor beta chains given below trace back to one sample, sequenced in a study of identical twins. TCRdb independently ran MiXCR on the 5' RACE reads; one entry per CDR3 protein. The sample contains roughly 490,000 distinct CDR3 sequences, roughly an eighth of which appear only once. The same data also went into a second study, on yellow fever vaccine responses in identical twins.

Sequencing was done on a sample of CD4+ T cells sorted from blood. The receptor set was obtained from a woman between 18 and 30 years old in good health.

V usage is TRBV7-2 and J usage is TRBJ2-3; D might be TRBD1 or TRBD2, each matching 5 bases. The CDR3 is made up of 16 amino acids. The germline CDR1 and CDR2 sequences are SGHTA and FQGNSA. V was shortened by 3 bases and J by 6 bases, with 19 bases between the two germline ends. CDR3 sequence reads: CASSLAGTLSGDTQYF. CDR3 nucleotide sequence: TGTGCCAGCAGCTTGGCCGGGACCCTATCAGGGGATACGCAGTATTTT.

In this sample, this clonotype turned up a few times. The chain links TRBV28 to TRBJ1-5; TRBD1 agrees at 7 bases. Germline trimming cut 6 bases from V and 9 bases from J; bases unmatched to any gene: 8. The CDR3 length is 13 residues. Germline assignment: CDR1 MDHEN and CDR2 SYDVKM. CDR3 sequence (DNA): TGTGCCAGCAGCCGGACAGGCCCAGGGCCCCAGCATTTT. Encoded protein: CASSRTGPGPQHF.

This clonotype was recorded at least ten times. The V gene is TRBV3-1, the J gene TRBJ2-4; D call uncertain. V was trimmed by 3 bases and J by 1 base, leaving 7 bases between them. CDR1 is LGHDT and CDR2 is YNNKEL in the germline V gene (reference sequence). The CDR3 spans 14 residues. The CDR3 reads CASSHTSAKNIQYF. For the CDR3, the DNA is TGTGCCAGCAGCCACACGAGTGCCAAAAACATTCAGTACTTC. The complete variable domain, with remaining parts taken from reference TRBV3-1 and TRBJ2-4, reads DTAVSQTPKYLVTQMGNDKSIKCEQNLGHDTMYWYKQDSKKFLKIMFSYNNKELIINETVPNRFSPKSPDKAHLNLHINSLELGDSAVYFCASSHTSAKNIQYFGAGTRLSVL.

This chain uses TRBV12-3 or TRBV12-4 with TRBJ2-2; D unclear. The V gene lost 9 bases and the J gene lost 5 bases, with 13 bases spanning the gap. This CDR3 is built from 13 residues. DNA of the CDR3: TGTGCCAGTAGAAGAGTAGGAACCGGGGAGCTGTTTTTT. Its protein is CASRRVGTGELFF.

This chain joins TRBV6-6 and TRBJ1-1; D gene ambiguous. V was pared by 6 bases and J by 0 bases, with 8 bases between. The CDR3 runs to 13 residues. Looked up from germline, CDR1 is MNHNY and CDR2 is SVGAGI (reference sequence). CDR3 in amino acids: CASSIVMNTEAFF. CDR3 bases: TGTGCCAGCAGCATAGTCATGAACACTGAAGCTTTCTTT.

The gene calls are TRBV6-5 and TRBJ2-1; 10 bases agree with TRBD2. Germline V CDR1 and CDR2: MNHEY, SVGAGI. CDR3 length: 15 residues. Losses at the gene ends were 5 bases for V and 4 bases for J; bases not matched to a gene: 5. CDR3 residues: CASSLAGVRYNEQFF. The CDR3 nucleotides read TGTGCCAGCAGTCTAGCGGGAGTCAGGTACAATGAGCAGTTCTTC.

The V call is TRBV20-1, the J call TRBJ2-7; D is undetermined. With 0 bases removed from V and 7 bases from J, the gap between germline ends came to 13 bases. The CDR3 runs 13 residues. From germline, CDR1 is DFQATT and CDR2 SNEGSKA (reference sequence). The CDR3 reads CSAREAGIREQYF. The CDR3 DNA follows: TGCAGTGCTAGAGAAGCAGGCATTAGGGAGCAGTACTTC.

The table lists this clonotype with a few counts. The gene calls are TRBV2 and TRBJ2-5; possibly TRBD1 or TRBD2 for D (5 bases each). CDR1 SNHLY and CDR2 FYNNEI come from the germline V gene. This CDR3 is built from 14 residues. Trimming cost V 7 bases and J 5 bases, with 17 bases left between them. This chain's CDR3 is CASTRDRALETQYF. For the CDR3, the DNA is TGTGCCAGCACTCGGGACCGGGCATTGGAGACCCAGTACTTC.

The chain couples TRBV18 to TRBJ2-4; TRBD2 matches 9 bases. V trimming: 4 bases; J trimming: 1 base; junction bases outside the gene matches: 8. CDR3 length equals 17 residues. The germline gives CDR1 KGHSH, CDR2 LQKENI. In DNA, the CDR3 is TGTGCCAGCTCACGATACTTAGCGGGAGAGGCCAAAAACATTCAGTACTTC. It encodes CASSRYLAGEAKNIQYF.

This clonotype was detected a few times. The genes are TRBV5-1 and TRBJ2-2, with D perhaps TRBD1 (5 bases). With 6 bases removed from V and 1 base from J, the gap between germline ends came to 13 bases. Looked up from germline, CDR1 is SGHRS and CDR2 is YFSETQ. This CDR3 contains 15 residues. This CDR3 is CASIPTDQNTGELFF. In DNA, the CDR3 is TGCGCCAGCATCCCGACAGATCAGAACACCGGGGAGCTGTTTTTT.

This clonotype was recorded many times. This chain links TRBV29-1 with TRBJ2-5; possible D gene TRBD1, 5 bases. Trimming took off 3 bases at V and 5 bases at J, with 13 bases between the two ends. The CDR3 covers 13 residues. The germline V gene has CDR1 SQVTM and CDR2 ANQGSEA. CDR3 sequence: CSVDFLPGETQYF. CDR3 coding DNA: TGCAGCGTTGACTTTCTCCCAGGGGAGACCCAGTACTTC.

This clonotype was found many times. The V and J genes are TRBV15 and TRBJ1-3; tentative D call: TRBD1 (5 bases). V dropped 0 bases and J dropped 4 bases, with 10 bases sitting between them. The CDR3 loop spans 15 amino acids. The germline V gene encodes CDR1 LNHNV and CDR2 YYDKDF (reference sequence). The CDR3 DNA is TGTGCCACCAGCAGAGATCGGGGCGTCGGAAACACCATATATTTT. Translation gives CATSRDRGVGNTIYF.

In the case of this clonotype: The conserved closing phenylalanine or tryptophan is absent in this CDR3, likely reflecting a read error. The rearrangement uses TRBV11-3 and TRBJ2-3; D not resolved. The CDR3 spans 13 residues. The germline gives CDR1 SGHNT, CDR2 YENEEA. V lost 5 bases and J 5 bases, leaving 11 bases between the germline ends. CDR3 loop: CASSPRSEDTQYS. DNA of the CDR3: TGTGCCAGCAGCCCACGATCTGAAGATACGCAGTATTCT.

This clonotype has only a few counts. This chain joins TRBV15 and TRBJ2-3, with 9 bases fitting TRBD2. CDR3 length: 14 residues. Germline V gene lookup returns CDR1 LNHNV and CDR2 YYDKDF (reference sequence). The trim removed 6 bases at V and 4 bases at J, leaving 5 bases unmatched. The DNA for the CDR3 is TGTGCCACCAGGAGCGGGGGGCTGGCAGATACGCAGTATTTT. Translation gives CATRSGGLADTQYF.

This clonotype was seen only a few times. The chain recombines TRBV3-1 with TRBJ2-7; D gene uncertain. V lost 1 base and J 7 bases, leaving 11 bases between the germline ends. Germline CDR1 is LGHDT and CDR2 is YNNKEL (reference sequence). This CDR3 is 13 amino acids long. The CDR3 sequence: CASSQAVSREQYF. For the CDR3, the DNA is TGTGCCAGCAGCCAAGCTGTCAGCAGGGAGCAGTACTTC.

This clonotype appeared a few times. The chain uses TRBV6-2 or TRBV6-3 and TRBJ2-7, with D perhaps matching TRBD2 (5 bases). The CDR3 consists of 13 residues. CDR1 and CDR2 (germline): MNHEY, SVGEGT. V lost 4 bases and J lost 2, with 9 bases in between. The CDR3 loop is CASSWRIPYEQYF. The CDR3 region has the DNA TGTGCCAGCAGTTGGAGGATCCCCTACGAGCAGTACTTC.

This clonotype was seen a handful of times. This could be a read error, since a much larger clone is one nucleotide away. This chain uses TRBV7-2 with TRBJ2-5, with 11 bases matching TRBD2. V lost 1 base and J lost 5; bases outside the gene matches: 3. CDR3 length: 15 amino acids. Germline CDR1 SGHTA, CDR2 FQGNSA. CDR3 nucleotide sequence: TGTGCCAGCAGCTTAGGGTCTAGCGGGAGGGAGACCCAGTACTTC. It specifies CASSLGSSGRETQYF. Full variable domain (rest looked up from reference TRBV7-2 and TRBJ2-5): GAGVSQSPSNKVTEKGKDVELRCDPISGHTALYWYRQSLGQGLEFLIYFQGNSAPDKSGLPSDRFSAERTGGSVSTLTIQRTQQEDSAVYLCASSLGSSGRETQYFGPGTRLLVL.

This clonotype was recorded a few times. CDR3 sequence: CASSLFGTFEAFF. CDR3 DNA: TGTGCCAGCAGCTTATTCGGTACTTTTGAAGCTTTCTTT. The V call is TRBV7-2, the J call TRBJ1-1; no reliable D call. V lost 2 bases and J 7 bases, leaving 11 bases between the germline ends. The germline V gene encodes CDR1 SGHTA and CDR2 FQGNSA. The CDR3 covers 13 residues.

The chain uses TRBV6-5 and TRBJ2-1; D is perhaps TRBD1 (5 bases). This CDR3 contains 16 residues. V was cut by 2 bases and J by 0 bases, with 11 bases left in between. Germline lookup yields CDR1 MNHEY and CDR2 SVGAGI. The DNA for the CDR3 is TGTGCCAGCAGTTACCCTTCAGGGTTCTCCTACAATGAGCAGTTCTTC. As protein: CASSYPSGFSYNEQFF.

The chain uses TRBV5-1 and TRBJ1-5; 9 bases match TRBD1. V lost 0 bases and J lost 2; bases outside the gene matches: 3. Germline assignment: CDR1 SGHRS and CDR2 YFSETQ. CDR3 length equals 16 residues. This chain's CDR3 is CASSLGTGVGNQPQHF. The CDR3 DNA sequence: TGCGCCAGCAGCTTGGGGACAGGGGTGGGCAATCAGCCCCAGCATTTT.

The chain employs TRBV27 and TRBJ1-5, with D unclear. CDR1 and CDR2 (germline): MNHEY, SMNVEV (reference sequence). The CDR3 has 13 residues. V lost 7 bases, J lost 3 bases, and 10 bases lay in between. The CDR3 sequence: CASTLGINQPQHF. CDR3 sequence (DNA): TGTGCCAGCACGTTGGGAATCAATCAGCCCCAGCATTTT.

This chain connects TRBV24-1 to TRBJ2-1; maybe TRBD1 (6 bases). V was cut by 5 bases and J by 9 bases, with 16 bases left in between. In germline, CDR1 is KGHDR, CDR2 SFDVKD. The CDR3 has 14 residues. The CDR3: CATSVAKLQGEQFF. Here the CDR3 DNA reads TGTGCCACCAGTGTCGCCAAGTTACAGGGTGAGCAGTTCTTC.

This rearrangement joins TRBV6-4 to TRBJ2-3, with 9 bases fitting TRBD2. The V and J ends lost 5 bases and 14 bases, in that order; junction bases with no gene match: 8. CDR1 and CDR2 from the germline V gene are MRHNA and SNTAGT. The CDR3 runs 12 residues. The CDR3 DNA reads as TGTGCCAGCAGTACTACTAGCGGGCGTATGTATTTT. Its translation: CASSTTSGRMYF.

CDR3 sequence: CSVSRGTGVQPQHF. The CDR3 DNA sequence: TGCAGCGTGTCAAGGGGGACAGGGGTTCAGCCCCAGCATTTT. V is TRBV29-1 and J is TRBJ1-5; 10 bases are shared with TRBD1. V lost 6 bases, J lost 6 bases, and 8 bases stayed unmatched. CDR1 and CDR2 (germline): SQVTM, ANQGSEA. The CDR3 runs to 14 residues.

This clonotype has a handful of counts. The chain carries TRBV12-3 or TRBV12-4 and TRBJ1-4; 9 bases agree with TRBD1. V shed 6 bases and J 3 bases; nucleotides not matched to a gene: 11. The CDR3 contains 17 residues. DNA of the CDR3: TGTGCCAGCAGCACCGGACAGGGGAGAGCAGCTAATGAAAAACTGTTTTTT. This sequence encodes CASSTGQGRAANEKLFF.

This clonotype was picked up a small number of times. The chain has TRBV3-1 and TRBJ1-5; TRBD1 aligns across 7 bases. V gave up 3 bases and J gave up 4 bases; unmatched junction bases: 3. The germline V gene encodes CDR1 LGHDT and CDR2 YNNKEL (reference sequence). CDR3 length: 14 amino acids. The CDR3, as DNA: TGTGCCAGCAGCCAGGGGACAGATAATCAGCCCCAGCATTTT. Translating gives CASSQGTDNQPQHF.

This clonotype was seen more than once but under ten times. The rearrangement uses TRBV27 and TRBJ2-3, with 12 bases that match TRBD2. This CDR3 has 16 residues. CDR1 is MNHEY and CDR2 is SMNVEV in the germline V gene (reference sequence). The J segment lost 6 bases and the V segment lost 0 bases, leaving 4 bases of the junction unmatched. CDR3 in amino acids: CASSLSGTSGLDTQYF. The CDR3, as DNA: TGTGCCAGCAGTTTATCGGGGACTAGCGGGTTGGATACGCAGTATTTT.